These T cell receptor beta chains were read from a single sample in a study of blood T cell repertoires in COVID-19. Generated by immunoSEQ multiplex PCR, the TCRdb table keeps only in-frame clones and is missing some. Of around 160,000 clones in the sample, more than 70% were seen once. Sequenced: peripheral blood. These receptors originate from a man aged 55-75 years with acute or convalescent COVID-19. Each CDR3 is given with its conserved first and last residue. The D gene is left open where the match is weak. Rows may omit the clone size; those that give it use once, few, many or a size class.

V gene	J gene	D gene	clone size	CDR3 DNA	CDR3 protein
TRBV6-1	TRBJ2-5	NA	NA	TGTGCCAGCAGTGGACAGTTTTTGGGGTCCCAAGAGACCCAGTACTTC	CASSGQFLGSQETQYF
TRBV5-6	TRBJ2-3	NA	NA	TGTGCCAGCAGCTATGAGCGGGTTGCAGATACGCAGTATTTT	CASSYERVADTQYF
TRBV10-3	TRBJ2-5	NA	NA	TGTGCCATCAGTGGTTCAGGGACTCAAGAGACCCAGTACTTC	CAISGSGTQETQYF
TRBV24-1	TRBJ1-1	NA	NA	TGTGCCACCCGAGACAGGAACACTGAAGCTTTCTTT	CATRDRNTEAFF
TRBV6-1	TRBJ1-6	NA	NA	TGTGCCAGCAGTGAAATAGACACCAATTCACCCCTCCACTTT	CASSEIDTNSPLHF
TRBV2	TRBJ2-3	TRBD2	NA	TGTGCCAGCATGCCCCCGAGTAGCGGGGGGGCATCAGATACGCAGTATTTT	CASMPPSSGGASDTQYF
TRBV6-5	TRBJ1-2	NA	NA	TGTGCCAGCAGTTACTCGGGAGCAGGAGCCTATGGCTACACCTTC	CASSYSGAGAYGYTF
TRBV4-1	TRBJ2-7	NA	many	TGCGCCAGCAGCCAAGATCCGGTCGACGAGCAGTACTTC	CASSQDPVDEQYF
TRBV19	TRBJ1-1	TRBD1	NA	TGTGCCAGTGGGGGACAGAGGAACACTGAAGCTTTCTTT	CASGGQRNTEAFF
TRBV20-1	TRBJ2-1	NA	NA	TGCAGTGCTAGTGGCGGGGCTAACAATGAGCAGTTCTTC	CSASGGANNEQFF
TRBV29-1	TRBJ2-3	NA	NA	TGCAGCGCCAGTCAGGGCACAGATACGCAGTATTTT	CSASQGTDTQYF
TRBV14	TRBJ1-2	NA	many	TGTGCCAGCAGCCAAGATCAACAGAACTATGGCTACACCTTC	CASSQDQQNYGYTF
TRBV6-1	TRBJ2-7	NA	NA	TGTGCCAGCAGTGAATTTGGGGATAGGGGCTACGAGCAGTACTTC	CASSEFGDRGYEQYF
TRBV6-1	TRBJ1-1	NA	NA	TGTGCCAGCAGTGAAAGGGGGGGGCTTGAAGCTTTCTTT	CASSERGGLEAFF
TRBV27	TRBJ1-1	NA	once	TGTGCCAGCAGTCCCCCATACTCGGCTGAAGCTTTCTTT	CASSPPYSAEAFF
TRBV18	TRBJ2-7	TRBD1	once	TGTGCCAGCTCAACCGGGACAGCCTACGAGCAGTACTTC	CASSTGTAYEQYF
TRBV7-9	TRBJ1-3	TRBD1	NA	TGTGCCAGCAGCTTAGACGGGACAGCTGGAAACACCATATATTTT	CASSLDGTAGNTIYF
TRBV11-2	TRBJ2-3	NA	NA	TGTGCCAGCAGCAACAACATCGTCCCTCTCACAGATACGCAGTATTTT	CASSNNIVPLTDTQYF
TRBV20-1	TRBJ2-5	NA	NA	TGCAGTGCTACTCAGGAGACCCAGTACTTC	CSATQETQYF
TRBV9	TRBJ1-5	TRBD1	NA	TGTGCCAGCAGCGCGGCAGGGGGCGGTGAGCCCCAGCATTTT	CASSAAGGGEPQHF
TRBV6-4	TRBJ2-2	NA	NA	TGTGCCAGCAGCCCCGGGACTGCAACCGGGGAGCTGTTTTTT	CASSPGTATGELFF
TRBV18	TRBJ1-2	NA	NA	TGTGCCAGCTCCCCCCAAGGCGAGGGAAAGACTGGCTACACCTTC	CASSPQGEGKTGYTF
TRBV7-2	TRBJ2-1	TRBD2	NA	TGTGCCAGCAGCAGCGCGGGGGGGCGGGTTTATGAGCAGTTCTTC	CASSSAGGRVYEQFF
TRBV6-5	TRBJ1-5	TRBD1	NA	TGTGCCAGCAGTCAGGACAGGGGATCCAATCAGCCCCAGCATTTT	CASSQDRGSNQPQHF
TRBV5-4	TRBJ1-1	NA	NA	TGTGCCAGCACCTACACTGAAGCTTTCTTT	CASTYTEAFF
TRBV5-5	TRBJ1-4	NA	NA	TGTGCCAGCACTCGGGAGGGGTTGGGGGAAAAACTGTTTTTT	CASTREGLGEKLFF
TRBV2	TRBJ2-1	TRBD1	NA	TGTGCCAGCACATACAGGGGCTCCAATGAGCAGTTCTTC	CASTYRGSNEQFF
TRBV7-2	TRBJ1-1	NA	NA	TGTGCCAGCAGCTTAGTGGGGAGGCAGACTGAAGCTTTCTTT	CASSLVGRQTEAFF
TRBV2	TRBJ2-3	NA	NA	TGTGCCAGCAGTGAAGGAACCAGGGCCGCAGATACGCAGTATTTT	CASSEGTRAADTQYF
TRBV19	TRBJ2-5	TRBD2	NA	TGTGCCAGTAGCTTTAGCGGGGGGGTTCAAGAGACCCAGTACTTC	CASSFSGGVQETQYF
TRBV19	TRBJ2-7	TRBD1	NA	TGTGCCAGTAGTAGGACAGGTACCTACGAGCAGTACTTC	CASSRTGTYEQYF
TRBV3-1/TRBV3-2	TRBJ1-2	NA	NA	TGTGCCAGCAGCCAAGAAGATCCATCACGGTCGAACTTC	CASSQEDPSRSNF
TRBV18	TRBJ1-2	NA	NA	TGTGCCAGCTCCCGGGGCCCGGACAGCTATGGCTACACCTTC	CASSRGPDSYGYTF
TRBV30	TRBJ1-2	NA	NA	TGTGCCTGGAGTTCCATGCGGGGATCAATCTATGGCTACACCTTC	CAWSSMRGSIYGYTF
TRBV4-2	TRBJ1-2	TRBD1	NA	TGTGCCAGCAGCCAAGGTTATGCTAGGACAGGGAACTATGGCTACACCTTC	CASSQGYARTGNYGYTF
TRBV2	TRBJ1-1	TRBD1	NA	TGTGCCAGCACACAGGGGAAGAACACTGAAGCTTTCTTT	CASTQGKNTEAFF
TRBV12-5	TRBJ1-6	TRBD1	NA	TGTGCTAGTGGACCTGGACAGGGAGGGTCACCCCTCCACTTT	CASGPGQGGSPLHF
TRBV6-5	TRBJ1-6	NA	NA	TGTGCCAGCAGTTACACGACGGGGTTTAGGTCACCCCTCCACTTT	CASSYTTGFRSPLHF
TRBV6-5	TRBJ2-3	NA	NA	TGTGCCAGCCTTCCGTTCGGGGTGAGCACAGATACGCAGTATTTT	CASLPFGVSTDTQYF
TRBV5-1	TRBJ2-2	TRBD2	NA	TGCGCCAGCAGCTTGTGGAGCGGGGGAGGTACCGGGGAGCTGTTTTTT	CASSLWSGGGTGELFF
TRBV7-9	TRBJ1-2	NA	NA	TGTGCCAGCAGCCAACCAGGGGCACCGCTCTATGGCTACACCTTC	CASSQPGAPLYGYTF
TRBV19	TRBJ2-2	NA	once	TGTGCCAGTAGTATTTTGGGTTCCGGGACCGGGGAGCTGTTTTTT	CASSILGSGTGELFF
TRBV11-2	TRBJ2-7	NA	NA	TGTGCCAGCAGCTTAAACAGCCACGAGCAGTACTTC	CASSLNSHEQYF
TRBV5-1	TRBJ2-2	NA	NA	TGCGCCAGCAGGGTAGACACCGGGGAGCTGTTTTTT	CASRVDTGELFF
TRBV11-2	TRBJ1-6	NA	NA	TGTGCCAGCACCCTGGGGGGAGGCGGCTCACCCCTCCACTTT	CASTLGGGGSPLHF
TRBV25-1	TRBJ1-1	TRBD1	NA	TGTGCCAGCGGGCCGACAGGGGGAGGGACTGAAGCTTTCTTT	CASGPTGGGTEAFF
TRBV2	TRBJ2-7	NA	NA	TGTGCCAGCAGCGCAGGGGTCGTCCCTTACGAGCAGTACTTC	CASSAGVVPYEQYF
TRBV2	TRBJ1-2	TRBD1	NA	TGTGCCAGATACAGGGGCGGAGATGGCTACACCTTC	CARYRGGDGYTF